Sequencing of this TCR beta chain was carried out in a study of OX40 agonist ivuxolimab in advanced cancers. Study in general: Patient treatment consisted of intravenous ivuxolimab administration every 2 weeks at 0.01 to 10 mg/kg. Study conclusions and caveats: Low clonal expansion, among the lowest seen, marked partial responders at 0.1-3.0 mg/kg. Blood T cells, both CD4+ and CD8+, expanded clonally by week 6 at 0.1 to 3.0 mg/kg.

Clones were sequenced by immunoSEQ multiplex PCR, and TCRdb holds only the in-frame ones, with some missing. This sample has tens of thousands of clones, with approximately 86% found just once. As to this clone: Its antigen remains unknown.

The CDR3 is 14 amino acids. J lost 6 bases, V lost 4 bases, and 5 bases had no gene match. Germline CDR1 SEHNR, CDR2 FQNEAQ (reference sequence). Source: CD4+ or CD8+ T cells sorted from blood, taken in a trial of the OX40 agonist ivuxolimab. This TCR came from an adult with an advanced solid tumor such as melanoma, head and neck, liver or kidney cancer. The chain employs TRBV7-9 and TRBJ2-2; 7 bases align to TRBD1. The chain's CDR3 is CASSWGQKPGELFF. The CDR3 region has the DNA TGTGCCAGCAGCTGGGGACAGAAACCCGGGGAGCTGTTTTTT.